These T cell receptor beta chains were read from a single sample in a study of cytomegalovirus exposure and HLA in healthy donors. The table came from immunoSEQ multiplex PCR; TCRdb's copy has only in-frame clones and leaves some out. Among 150,000 to 200,000 clones listed, 77% were seen once. The sequencing sample was made of PBMCs. The receptors come from a woman aged 30 to 39 in good health and CMV-seropositive. Both conserved end residues are part of each CDR3. D genes are given only for firm matches. Expanded clones get a size class; other rows say once, few or many, or leave the size out.

j_call,d_call,v_call,clone_size,cdr3_nt,cdr3_aa
TRBJ1-3,-,TRBV28,few,TGTGCCAGCAGTTACGGCTCTGGAAACACCATATATTTT,CASSYGSGNTIYF
TRBJ1-1,-,TRBV11-3,-,TGTGCCAGCAGCTTAGTGGTGGGCTTGAGCACTGAAGCTTTCTTT,CASSLVVGLSTEAFF
TRBJ1-1,-,TRBV9,-,TGTGCCAGCAGCGTAGCTACGAGCACTGAAGCTTTCTTT,CASSVATSTEAFF
TRBJ2-5,-,TRBV11-2,-,TGTGCCAGCAGCTTCTCCGAGGGAGAGACCCAGTACTTC,CASSFSEGETQYF
TRBJ1-1,TRBD1,TRBV5-6,-,TGTGCCAGCAGCTTAGACAGGGGGACTGAAGCTTTCTTT,CASSLDRGTEAFF
TRBJ2-2,TRBD1,TRBV7-8,once,TGTGCCAGCAGCTATAGGGACAGGGGGGGGATAGAGAACACCGGGGAGCTGTTTTTT,CASSYRDRGGIENTGELFF
TRBJ2-7,-,TRBV5-1,-,TGCGCCAGCAGCGCGAGCTCCTACGAGCAGTACTTC,CASSASSYEQYF
TRBJ1-3,-,TRBV6-5,-,TGTGCCAGCCGGGGATACTCTGGAAACACCATATATTTT,CASRGYSGNTIYF
TRBJ2-7,-,TRBV11-2,-,TGTGCCAGCAGCTTATCGGGACTGCAAAGCTCCTACGAGCAGTACTTC,CASSLSGLQSSYEQYF
TRBJ2-3,-,TRBV2,few,TGTGCCAGCAGCCCCGTATCGGGGAAGGCAGATACGCAGTATTTT,CASSPVSGKADTQYF
TRBJ1-2,-,TRBV6-5,-,TGTGCCAGCAGTTACAGCTCGGGGGCTAACTATGGCTACACCTTC,CASSYSSGANYGYTF
TRBJ2-4,TRBD2,TRBV18,-,TGTGCCAGCTCACCACCGAGGACTAGCAAAAACATTCAGTACTTC,CASSPPRTSKNIQYF
TRBJ1-1,-,TRBV6-6,few,TGTGCCAGCAGCCTCCGACAGGTGGCTGAAGCTTTCTTT,CASSLRQVAEAFF
TRBJ2-7,TRBD1,TRBV27,-,TGTGCCAGCAGTTCACCGGGACAGGGGAGTTACGAGCAGTACTTC,CASSSPGQGSYEQYF
TRBJ2-7,-,TRBV30,-,TGTGCCTGGAGTGTCGGGGACTTAGGCTACGAGCAGTACTTC,CAWSVGDLGYEQYF
TRBJ2-7,TRBD1,TRBV4-3,-,TGCGCCAGCAGCCACACAGGGGGCTACGAGCAGTACTTC,CASSHTGGYEQYF
TRBJ2-7,-,TRBV5-4,-,TGTGCCAGCAGCGTTAGCTCCTACGAGCAGTACTTC,CASSVSSYEQYF
TRBJ1-2,TRBD1,TRBV29-1,-,TGCAGCGGCGGACAGGGGAACTATGGCTACACCTTC,CSGGQGNYGYTF
TRBJ2-6,-,TRBV28,once,TGTGCCAGTCTCAGGGCTACAGGGGCCAACGTCCTGACTTTC,CASLRATGANVLTF
TRBJ2-7,TRBD2,TRBV4-2,-,TGTGCCAGCAGCCAAGATGTCCAAGGCATTGGGACTAGCGGGAGATATGAGCAGTACTTC,CASSQDVQGIGTSGRYEQYF
TRBJ1-5,-,TRBV27,-,TGTGCCAGCAGATGGCCAGGACAGCCCCAGCATTTT,CASRWPGQPQHF
TRBJ2-1,TRBD2,TRBV7-2,once,TGTGCCAGCAGCTTAGGGGCGGGAGAGGGTGTCAATGAGCAGTTCTTC,CASSLGAGEGVNEQFF
TRBJ2-1,TRBD2,TRBV6-1,-,TGTGCCAGCGGGGCGGGGGCCTACAATGAGCAGTTCTTC,CASGAGAYNEQFF
TRBJ1-5,TRBD1,TRBV28,-,TGTGCCAGCAGTTTGGGGACAGGCGGAAGCAATCAGCCCCAGCATTTT,CASSLGTGGSNQPQHF
TRBJ2-5,TRBD2,TRBV7-9,-,TGTGCCAGCAGCTCAGATGGACTAGCGGGGGAGGGGGAGACCCAGTACTTC,CASSSDGLAGEGETQYF